This is a list of T cell receptor beta chains from one sample in a study of T cells in Graves' hyperthyroidism and ophthalmopathy. TCRdb recomputed calls from the multiplex PCR reads with MiXCR, one row per CDR3 protein. Counted here are hundreds of thousands of distinct CDR3 sequences, 30% to 40% occurring once; the ten biggest clones make up less than 40%. Sequences were obtained from blood. The receptors originated from a woman aged 40 to 49 with Graves' hyperthyroidism. Each CDR3 is given with its conserved first and last residue. The order of the fields is V gene, D gene, clone size, J gene, CDR3 protein, CDR3 DNA. A D gene is named only where the DNA matches it firmly. Clone size is stated in some rows and not others, as once, few, many or a class when expanded.

TRBV20-1	TRBD2	-	TRBJ2-5	CSARGETLAGKETQYF	TGCAGTGCTAGAGGTGAGACCCTAGCGGGGAAAGAGACCCAGTACTTC
TRBV4-1	-	few	TRBJ2-7	CASTSYLGSSYEQYF	TGCGCCAGCACTTCGTATCTAGGGAGCTCCTACGAGCAGTACTTC
TRBV12-3/TRBV12-4	-	many	TRBJ1-2	CASRNVGMLVYGYTF	TGTGCCAGCAGAAACGTCGGGATGTTAGTCTATGGCTACACCTTC
TRBV2	-	many	TRBJ1-2	CASKEGGTEGYTF	TGTGCCAGCAAGGAGGGGGGTACGGAGGGCTACACCTTC
TRBV7-8	TRBD2	-	TRBJ2-5	CASSLVPGGQETQYF	TGTGCCAGCAGCTTAGTTCCGGGAGGCCAAGAGACCCAGTACTTC
TRBV12-3/TRBV12-4	TRBD1	-	TRBJ2-5	CASSWSGTGETQYF	TGTGCCAGCAGTTGGTCCGGGACAGGGGAGACCCAGTACTTC
TRBV25-1	-	-	TRBJ1-6	CASSFAGSPLHF	TGTGCCAGCAGTTTTGCTGGTTCACCCCTCCACTTT
TRBV2	-	few	TRBJ1-1	CASTKYKDTNTEAFF	TGTGCCAGCACAAAGTATAAAGATACTAACACTGAAGCTTTCTTT
TRBV6-6	-	-	TRBJ1-5	CASSRTRDSLNQPQHF	TGTGCCAGCAGCCGCACCAGAGACAGCCTCAATCAGCCCCAGCATTTT
TRBV5-1	-	few	TRBJ2-5	CASSLRDPPRETQYF	TGCGCCAGCAGCTTGCGGGACCCCCCTCGAGAGACCCAGTACTTC
TRBV10-2	TRBD1	few	TRBJ2-6	CASGRGIDGANVLTF	TGCGCCAGCGGCAGGGGGATCGATGGGGCCAACGTCCTGACTTTC
TRBV5-1	-	many	TRBJ2-6	CASSSDSGANVLTF	TGCGCCAGCAGCTCGGACTCTGGGGCCAACGTCCTGACTTTC
TRBV7-2	-	-	TRBJ2-7	CASSLVLRGYGEQYF	TGTGCCAGCAGCTTAGTCCTAAGGGGGTATGGCGAGCAGTACTTC
TRBV7-2	-	-	TRBJ2-7	CASSVVGTYEQYF	TGTGCCAGCAGCGTGGTGGGGACCTACGAGCAGTACTTC
TRBV7-2	-	many	TRBJ2-5	CASGSPASETQYF	TGTGCCAGCGGTTCCCCAGCGAGCGAGACCCAGTACTTC
TRBV2	TRBD1	-	TRBJ1-5	CASSTFGQEGNQPQHF	TGTGCCAGCTCAACCTTTGGACAGGAGGGCAATCAGCCCCAGCATTTT
TRBV20-1	-	once	TRBJ1-1	CSASGTEAFF	TGCAGTGCTAGCGGGACTGAAGCTTTCTTT
TRBV7-6	-	many	TRBJ2-2	CASSPTAQLNTGELFF	TGTGCCAGCAGCCCAACAGCGCAACTGAACACCGGGGAGCTGTTTTTT
TRBV15	-	few	TRBJ2-3	CATSLDYSTDTQYF	TGTGCCACCAGCCTGGACTATTCCACAGATACGCAGTATTTT
TRBV29-1	TRBD1	-	TRBJ1-2	CSAKTGPGNTF	TGCAGCGCGAAGACAGGGCCCGGAAACACCTTC
TRBV5-4	-	-	TRBJ2-1	CASSNYREYNEQFF	TGTGCCAGCAGCAACTACAGGGAATACAATGAGCAGTTCTTC
TRBV13	TRBD2	-	TRBJ2-7	CASGIGLAGDQGEQYF	TGTGCCAGCGGCATCGGACTAGCGGGAGATCAAGGCGAGCAGTACTTC
TRBV7-2	-	-	TRBJ1-6	CASSLALPRTSNNSPLHF	TGTGCCAGCAGCTTAGCCCTCCCGAGGACAAGTAATAATTCACCCCTCCACTTT
TRBV7-2	-	-	TRBJ1-2	CASSLAERPNYGYTF	TGTGCCAGCAGCTTGGCCGAACGTCCTAACTATGGCTACACCTTC
TRBV7-9	TRBD1	-	TRBJ1-1	CAGSSDRESEAFF	TGTGCCGGCAGCTCGGACAGGGAAAGTGAAGCTTTCTTT
TRBV24-1	-	many	TRBJ1-1	CATSDLVPGRAFF	TGTGCCACCAGTGATTTGGTTCCAGGGCGGGCTTTCTTT
TRBV7-2	TRBD1	few	TRBJ2-1	CASSRQGRTTSYNEQFF	TGTGCCAGCAGCCGACAGGGGAGAACTACCTCCTACAATGAGCAGTTCTTC
TRBV7-3	-	-	TRBJ1-5	CASSTRAINSNQPQHF	TGCGCCAGCAGTACCCGGGCAATCAATAGCAATCAGCCCCAGCATTTT
TRBV28	TRBD1	-	TRBJ2-1	CASSLWGLRDRGGNEQFF	TGTGCCAGCAGTTTATGGGGTCTGAGGGACAGGGGCGGGAATGAGCAGTTCTTC
TRBV5-1	TRBD1	few	TRBJ2-5	CASSSYDRAGETQYF	TGCGCCAGCAGCTCCTACGACAGGGCGGGCGAGACCCAGTACTTC
TRBV20-1	TRBD1	-	TRBJ1-5	CSVDREGQPQHF	TGCAGTGTTGACAGGGAGGGTCAGCCCCAGCATTTT
TRBV7-2	-	few	TRBJ1-1	CASSFRGVGAGNTEAFF	TGTGCCAGCAGCTTTAGAGGGGTGGGCGCTGGGAACACTGAAGCTTTCTTT
TRBV25-1	-	-	TRBJ2-3	CASSELETPMSADTQYF	TGTGCCAGCAGTGAATTGGAGACTCCGATGAGCGCAGATACGCAGTATTTT
TRBV7-2	TRBD2	few	TRBJ2-5	CASSLEAGVQETQYF	TGTGCCAGCAGCTTAGAAGCGGGGGTACAAGAGACCCAGTACTTC
TRBV7-2	TRBD1	-	TRBJ1-2	CASSYRGQGAEGYTF	TGTGCCAGCAGCTACCGGGGACAGGGGGCAGAGGGCTACACCTTC
TRBV12-3/TRBV12-4	TRBD2	many	TRBJ2-2	CASSPWTSGNTGELFF	TGTGCCAGCAGCCCTTGGACTAGCGGCAACACCGGGGAGCTGTTTTTT
TRBV7-6	TRBD1	many	TRBJ1-1	CASSSDRAVNTEAFF	TGTGCCAGCAGCTCTGACAGGGCGGTGAACACTGAAGCTTTCTTT
TRBV6-1	-	many	TRBJ2-5	CASSEMTGQETQYF	TGTGCCAGCAGTGAAATGACAGGCCAGGAGACCCAGTACTTC
TRBV19	TRBD2	few	TRBJ2-3	CASREAGVADTQYF	TGTGCCAGTAGGGAAGCGGGAGTGGCAGATACGCAGTATTTT
TRBV10-3	-	many	TRBJ1-1	CAISESLQYNTEAFF	TGTGCCATCAGTGAGTCGTTACAGTACAACACTGAAGCTTTCTTT
TRBV7-9	-	-	TRBJ1-5	CASGRGAHLNQPQHF	TGTGCCAGCGGTAGGGGGGCTCACCTCAATCAGCCCCAGCATTTT
TRBV25-1	-	-	TRBJ2-7	CASSFYICSARSQGGYEQYF	-